This passage covers 29 T cell receptor beta chains from one sample sequenced in a study of Graves' ophthalmopathy and Graves' hyperthyroidism. Amplified material comprised TCR beta CDR3 regions derived from RNA transcripts. First-round RT-PCR relied on HTBI primers, and a second-round multiplex PCR came next. MiXCR, run by TCRdb on the multiplex PCR reads, gives a single entry per CDR3 protein. The repertoire includes around 340,000 distinct CDR3 sequences, 15% to 20% of them detected once, and around 12% sits in the top ten. Sequencing input: peripheral blood. The origin of the receptors is an adult man with Graves' ophthalmopathy.

This clonotype has ten or more counts. In DNA, the CDR3 is TGTGCCAGCAGTGTTCCGGGGGGGAGCAAAAACATTCAGTACTTC. It encodes CASSVPGGSKNIQYF. The J gene is TRBJ2-4, the V gene TRBV28; 8 positions agree with TRBD2. This CDR3 contains 15 residues. CDR1 is MDHEN, CDR2 SYDVKM, per germline. The junction had 6 bases not matched to a gene; V was cut back by 5 bases and J by 3 bases.

This clonotype was observed at least ten times. The V and J genes are TRBV2 and TRBJ1-3, with TRBD1 as a possible D gene (5 bases). Germline CDR1 and CDR2: SNHLY and FYNNEI. The CDR3 covers 19 residues. The V and J ends lost 0 bases and 0 bases respectively, with 18 bases between them. The CDR3 nucleotides read TGTGCCAGCAGTGAAGCCGCCGGGGGACGGGGAACCTCTGGAAACACCATATATTTT. This sequence encodes CASSEAAGGRGTSGNTIYF.

At least ten counts were recorded for this clonotype. The J gene is TRBJ2-4, the V gene TRBV2, with 8 positions matching TRBD1. J lost 5 bases, V lost 5 bases, and 8 bases had no gene match. CDR1 SNHLY and CDR2 FYNNEI come from the germline V gene. The CDR3 consists of 15 residues. The CDR3 region has the DNA TGTGCCAGCAGTAACGGACAGGGTAGCCAAAACATTCAGTACTTC. This encodes CASSNGQGSQNIQYF.

Comment on this clonotype: This sequence may be a read error, since a much larger clone differs from it by one base. V gene TRBV9 combines with J gene TRBJ1-3, with TRBD1 as a possible D gene (5 bases). The germline CDR1 and CDR2 sequences are SGDLS and YYNGEE. With 4 bases removed from V and 3 bases from J, the gap between germline ends came to 14 bases. The CDR3 contains 15 residues. In DNA, the CDR3 is TGTGCCAGCAGCCAACGACAGAGCTTTGGAAACACCATATATTTT. It encodes CASSQRQSFGNTIYF.

This clonotype has ten or more counts. The V gene is TRBV4-2, the J gene TRBJ2-7, with 9 nucleotides matching TRBD1. V dropped 3 bases and J dropped 2; count of bases not matched to a gene: 5. The length of the CDR3 is 15 residues. Looked up from germline, CDR1 is LGHNA and CDR2 is YNFKEQ. Here the CDR3 DNA reads TGTGCCAGCAGCCACGTGGACAGGGGACCCTACGAGCAGTACTTC. Its translation: CASSHVDRGPYEQYF.

This clonotype was recorded once. This chain connects TRBV27 to TRBJ1-2; D remains ambiguous. The CDR3 extends over 14 amino acids. Germline CDR1 MNHEY, CDR2 SMNVEV (reference sequence). V was cut by 3 bases and J by 0 bases, with 8 bases left in between. CDR3 residues: CASSFSMANYGYTF. The CDR3 DNA reads TGTGCCAGCAGTTTCTCAATGGCTAACTATGGCTACACCTTC.

This clonotype came up many times. V gene TRBV20-1 combines with J gene TRBJ2-7; D call uncertain. Trimming removed 3 bases from V and 2 bases from J, with 14 bases in between. Germline V gene data show CDR1 as DFQATT and CDR2 as SNEGSKA (reference sequence). The CDR3 contains 14 residues. The CDR3 loop reads CSAREPRRTYEQYF. Written as DNA, the CDR3 is TGCAGTGCTAGGGAACCCCGTAGAACCTACGAGCAGTACTTC.

This clonotype was counted many times. This chain connects TRBV12-3 or TRBV12-4 to TRBJ1-6, with TRBD1 as a possible D gene (6 bases). V lost 0 bases and J 3 bases, leaving 15 bases between the germline ends. The CDR3 sequence is 18 residues long. The CDR3 reads CASSLAHSGAFYNSPLHF. The CDR3 DNA is TGTGCCAGCAGTTTAGCGCACTCAGGGGCGTTCTATAATTCACCCCTCCACTTT.

Ten or more counts support this clonotype. The chain couples TRBV5-1 to TRBJ2-7, with D hard to call. V dropped 2 bases and J dropped 7 bases, with 10 bases sitting between them. The CDR3 spans 12 residues. CDR1 is SGHRS and CDR2 is YFSETQ in the germline V gene. Here the CDR3 DNA reads TGCGCCAGCAGCTTTTCCTTGGGGGAGCAGTACTTC. It codes for CASSFSLGEQYF. The full variable domain, with the rest looked up from reference TRBV5-1 and TRBJ2-7, is KAGVTQTPRYLIKTRGQQVTLSCSPISGHRSVSWYQQTPGQGLQFLFEYFSETQRNKGNFPGRFSGRQFSNSRSEMNVSTLELGDSALYLCASSFSLGEQYFGPGTRLTVT.

This clonotype was counted ten times or more. This chain links TRBV30 with TRBJ1-1; weak D call: TRBD1 (5 bases). Trimming removed 2 bases from V and 6 bases from J, with 13 bases in between. CDR1 is GTSNPN, CDR2 SVGIG, per germline (reference sequence). There are 13 residues in the CDR3. The CDR3 reads CAWSLRREAEAFF. The DNA of the CDR3 is TGTGCCTGGAGTCTCCGCAGGGAGGCTGAAGCTTTCTTT.

This clonotype appeared many times. This sequence joins TRBV28 and TRBJ2-5; 12 bases are a match to TRBD2. J was trimmed by 7 bases and V by 3 bases; bases with no gene match: 0. Germline V gene sequence: CDR1 MDHEN, CDR2 SYDVKM. This CDR3 has 13 residues. The CDR3 DNA reads TGTGCCAGCAGTTTGGGACTAGCGGGGACCCAGTACTTC. Translated: CASSLGLAGTQYF.

This clonotype was seen many times. This rearrangement joins TRBV4-1 to TRBJ2-7; 11 positions agree with TRBD2. Germline V gene data show CDR1 as MGHRA and CDR2 as YSYEKL. J was trimmed by 3 bases and V by 8 bases; bases with no gene match: 6. The CDR3 contains 14 residues. The CDR3 sequence is CASARLAGIYEQYF. CDR3 sequence (DNA): TGCGCCAGCGCGAGACTAGCGGGGATCTACGAGCAGTACTTC.

This clonotype was counted at least ten times. The conserved final phenylalanine or tryptophan is absent from the CDR3, which likely points to a read error. The chain links TRBV5-1 to TRBJ1-6; D might be TRBD1 (5 bases). Germline CDR1 reads SGHRS; CDR2 reads YFSETQ. The CDR3 has 16 residues. V was cut by 0 bases and J by 6 bases, with 13 bases left in between. For the CDR3, the DNA is TGCGCCAGCAGCTTGGCATCCGGGACCGGTAATTCACCCCTCCACCTT. It is translated as CASSLASGTGNSPLHL.

Here the CDR3 reads CASSVGTGIGDTIYF. The CDR3 DNA is TGTGCCAGCAGCGTAGGGACGGGGATAGGGGACACCATATATTTT. The rearrangement joins TRBV6-1 to TRBJ1-3, with D possibly being TRBD1 (5 bases). Germline V gene lookup returns CDR1 MNHNS and CDR2 SASEGT. V shed 6 bases and J shed 8 bases, with 20 bases lying between them. The CDR3 consists of 15 residues.

This clonotype showed up just a few times. A much larger clone differs by one base, so this may be a read error. This chain connects TRBV4-3 to TRBJ2-5; 9 positions match TRBD2. Per germline, CDR1 LGHNA and CDR2 YSLEER. The V segment lost 3 bases and the J segment 7 bases; nucleotides outside the gene matches: 6. The CDR3 has 14 amino acids. The CDR3 reads CASSHAETSGTQYF. The CDR3 coding sequence is TGCGCCAGCAGCCATGCAGAGACTAGCGGGACCCAGTACTTC.

This clonotype was seen many times. The chain links TRBV10-3 to TRBJ1-1; D is unresolved. Germline V CDR1 and CDR2: ENHRY, SYGVKD. The CDR3 contains 13 residues. Trimming left V 4 bases short and J 1 base short, with 7 bases between. CDR3 coding DNA: TGTGCCATCAGTGGGGCGGAGAACACTGAAGCTTTCTTT. This sequence encodes CAISGAENTEAFF.

This clonotype was seen many times. The rearrangement joins TRBV11-1 to TRBJ2-6; D perhaps matches TRBD1 (6 bases). The CDR3 is 17 amino acids. V lost 3 bases to trimming and J lost 0 bases, with 12 bases between them. Per germline, CDR1 SGHAT and CDR2 FQDESV (reference sequence). The CDR3 sequence is CASSLTGSPSGANVLTF. CDR3 coding DNA: TGTGCCAGCAGCTTGACAGGATCCCCCTCTGGGGCCAACGTCCTGACTTTC.

Concerning this clonotype itself: This may be a read error: a much more frequent sequence differs by one nucleotide. The chain carries TRBV6-1 and TRBJ1-1, with a possible D match to TRBD1 (5 bases). The CDR3 runs to 13 residues. Germline values: CDR1 MNHNS, CDR2 SASEGT. CDR3 DNA: TGTACCAGCAGCCAAGGTCGGAGGGGCCTCTCTTTCTTT. This encodes CTSSQGRRGLSFF.

This clonotype was observed many times. CDR3 sequence reads: CASNRDRRLAGNTIYF. As DNA, the CDR3 is TGTGCCAGCAACCGGGACAGAAGATTGGCTGGAAACACCATATATTTT. This rearrangement joins TRBV2 to TRBJ1-3, with 7 bases identical to TRBD1. This CDR3 has 16 residues. The germline V gene encodes CDR1 SNHLY and CDR2 FYNNEI. V lost 7 bases to trimming and J lost 2 bases; unmatched junction nucleotides: 11. The whole variable domain, remainder taken from reference TRBV2 and TRBJ1-3, is EPEVTQTPSHQVTQMGQEVILRCVPISNHLYFYWYRQILGQKVEFLVSFYNNEISEKSEIFDDQFSVERPDGSNFTLKIRSTKLEDSAMYFCASNRDRRLAGNTIYFGEGSWLTVV.

This rearrangement joins TRBV6-1 to TRBJ2-7; D uncertain. The V and J ends lost 0 bases and 2 bases respectively, with 11 bases between them. Germline V gene lookup returns CDR1 MNHNS and CDR2 SASEGT. CDR3 length: 15 residues. The chain's CDR3 is CASSEALGPPYEQYF. DNA for the CDR3: TGTGCCAGCAGTGAAGCGCTAGGGCCTCCCTACGAGCAGTACTTC.

A remark on this clonotype: A much larger clone differs from this one at a single base, so this may be a read error. This chain connects TRBV5-1 to TRBJ2-7, with 8 nucleotides matching TRBD2. In germline, CDR1 is SGHRS, CDR2 YFSETQ. The CDR3 has 15 residues. The CDR3 is CAGRPAGTSGYEQYF. CDR3 DNA: TGCGCCGGCAGGCCAGCCGGGACTAGTGGCTACGAGCAGTACTTC.

This rearrangement joins TRBV7-2 to TRBJ1-2; D call uncertain. The germline gives CDR1 SGHTA, CDR2 FQGNSA. V lost 5 bases, J lost 6 bases, and 13 bases lay in between. The length of the CDR3 is 13 residues. CDR3 coding DNA: TGTGCCAGCAGCCGTTTAAGGGTCAATGGCTACACCTTC. It is translated as CASSRLRVNGYTF. Complete variable domain (other parts from reference TRBV7-2 and TRBJ1-2): GAGVSQSPSNKVTEKGKDVELRCDPISGHTALYWYRQSLGQGLEFLIYFQGNSAPDKSGLPSDRFSAERTGGSVSTLTIQRTQQEDSAVYLCASSRLRVNGYTFGSGTRLTVV.

This clonotype appeared many times. V is TRBV2 and J is TRBJ2-7; perhaps D is TRBD1 or TRBD2 (5 bases each). The V end was cut by 8 bases, the J end by 3 bases, with 17 bases between. CDR1 is SNHLY, CDR2 FYNNEI, per germline. The CDR3 length is 14 residues. The CDR3 spells CASVGTRLDYEQYF. DNA of the CDR3: TGTGCCAGCGTGGGGACCCGATTGGACTACGAGCAGTACTTC.

This clonotype was counted ten times or more. The chain links TRBV5-1 to TRBJ1-1, with TRBD1 as a possible D gene (5 bases). V lost 4 bases and J 5 bases, leaving 15 bases between the germline ends. The CDR3 is 14 residues long. Germline values: CDR1 SGHRS, CDR2 YFSETQ. CDR3 in DNA: TGCGCCAGCAGCGGAAATACAGGAGGAACTGAAGCTTTCTTT. Its protein product is CASSGNTGGTEAFF.

This clonotype has only one observation. The chain uses TRBV6-1 and TRBJ2-7; TRBD1 matches 8 bases. Germline loops: CDR1 MNHNS, CDR2 SASEGT. This CDR3 has 14 amino acids. Trimming removed 6 bases from V and 5 bases from J; junction bases left unmatched: 9. CDR3 sequence (DNA): TGTGCCAGCAGCCAAAACAGGGGGGTCAACGAGCAGTACTTC. Its translation is CASSQNRGVNEQYF.

The rearrangement uses TRBV7-2 and TRBJ2-5; the D is unclear. The germline gives CDR1 SGHTA, CDR2 FQGNSA. This CDR3 has 14 residues. Trimming cost V 4 bases and J 5 bases, with 14 bases left between them. CDR3 sequence: CASSSFLLSETQYF. The CDR3 DNA reads as TGTGCCAGCAGCTCTTTTCTATTATCGGAGACCCAGTACTTC.

The chain links TRBV6-2 or TRBV6-3 to TRBJ1-1, with 7 nucleotides matching TRBD1. V was clipped by 10 bases and J by 1 base; unmatched bases: 6. The CDR3 sequence is 13 residues long. CDR1 is MNHEY, CDR2 SVGEGT, per germline. CDR3 sequence reads: CATKDRENTEAFF. CDR3 in DNA: TGTGCCACCAAAGACAGGGAGAACACTGAAGCTTTCTTT.

This clonotype was picked up many times. The gene calls are TRBV11-2 and TRBJ1-5; D unclear. Germline V CDR1 and CDR2: SGHAT, FQNNGV. The CDR3 spans 14 residues. Trimming removed 3 bases at V and 5 bases at J, with 11 bases between. In DNA, the CDR3 is TGTGCCAGCAGCTTCCGCCCGCAGGATCAGCCCCAGCATTTT. Translating it yields CASSFRPQDQPQHF.

This clonotype was seen repeatedly, ten times or more. The chain couples TRBV4-2 to TRBJ1-4; 10 bases line up with TRBD1. Unmatched junction bases numbered 2, after V lost 1 base and J lost 0 bases. This CDR3 has 17 amino acids. Per germline, CDR1 LGHNA and CDR2 YNFKEQ. Written as DNA, the CDR3 is TGTGCCAGCAGCCAAGGACAGGGGGCGGCAACTAATGAAAAACTGTTTTTT. Translating it yields CASSQGQGAATNEKLFF.